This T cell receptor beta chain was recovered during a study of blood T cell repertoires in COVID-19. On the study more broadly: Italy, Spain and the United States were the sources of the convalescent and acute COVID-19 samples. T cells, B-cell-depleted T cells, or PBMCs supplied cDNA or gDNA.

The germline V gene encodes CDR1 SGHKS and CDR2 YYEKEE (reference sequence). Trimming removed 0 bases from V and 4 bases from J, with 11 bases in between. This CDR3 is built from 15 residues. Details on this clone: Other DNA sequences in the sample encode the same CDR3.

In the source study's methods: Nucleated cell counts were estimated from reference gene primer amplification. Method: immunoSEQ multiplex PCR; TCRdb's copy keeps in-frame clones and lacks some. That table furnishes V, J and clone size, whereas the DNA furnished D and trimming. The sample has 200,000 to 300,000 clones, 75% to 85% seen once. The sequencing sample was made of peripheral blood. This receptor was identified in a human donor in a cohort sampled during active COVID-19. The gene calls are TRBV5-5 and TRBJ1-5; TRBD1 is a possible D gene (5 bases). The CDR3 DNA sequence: TGTGCCAGCAGCTTGGGCGGGGCGCGGAATCAGCCCCAGCATTTT. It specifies CASSLGGARNQPQHF.